The rows below give T cell receptor beta chains drawn from one sample of a study of cytomegalovirus exposure and HLA in healthy donors. Libraries were prepared by immunoSEQ multiplex PCR; TCRdb keeps only in-frame clonotypes and omits some of them. Here the sample spans over 150,000 clones, roughly 87% being singletons. The sample consisted of PBMCs. Receptor source: a woman aged 25 to 39 in good health and CMV-seronegative. Both conserved end residues are part of each CDR3. D genes are given only for firm matches. Size tells how often a clone was seen (once, few, many) or the class of an expanded clone, and some rows leave it out.

clone size | J gene | D gene | V gene | CDR3 DNA | CDR3 protein
- | TRBJ2-1 | - | TRBV19 | TGTGCCAGCCTAGCGACCTACAATGAGCAGTTCTTC | CASLATYNEQFF
- | TRBJ1-2 | - | TRBV6-5 | TGTGCCAGCGGATCCGGGGGGGTCTATGGCTACACCTTC | CASGSGGVYGYTF
few | TRBJ2-1 | - | TRBV5-6 | TGTGCCAGCAGCCTGAGCTCCTACAATGAGCAGTTCTTC | CASSLSSYNEQFF
few | TRBJ1-3 | - | TRBV6-6 | TGTGCCAGTATCACGGGGTCCCCTGGAAACACCATATATTTT | CASITGSPGNTIYF
- | TRBJ1-2 | - | TRBV14 | TGTGCCAGCAGTCCCGGCGGTCTCTACACCTTC | CASSPGGLYTF
- | TRBJ2-3 | - | TRBV6-5 | TGTGCCAGCAGTTTAGGGGGAGGGACGACAGATACGCAGTATTTT | CASSLGGGTTDTQYF
- | TRBJ1-5 | TRBD1 | TRBV6-1 | TGTGCCAGCAGCACAGGGGTTCAGCCCCAGCATTTT | CASSTGVQPQHF
- | TRBJ2-5 | - | TRBV5-4 | TGTGCCAGCAGCTTGCCGGACAGACCCCAAGAGACCCAGTACTTC | CASSLPDRPQETQYF
- | TRBJ2-7 | TRBD2 | TRBV2 | TGTGCCAGCAGTACGGGACTAGTAGACGAGCAGTACTTC | CASSTGLVDEQYF
- | TRBJ2-7 | TRBD1 | TRBV19 | TGTGCCAGTAGTATGACAATACAGGGGAACGGGGAGCAGTACTTC | CASSMTIQGNGEQYF
- | TRBJ2-7 | - | TRBV6-5 | TGTGCCAGCAGCCTTCTCAGCGAGCAGTACTTC | CASSLLSEQYF
- | TRBJ1-4 | - | TRBV18 | TGTGCCAGCTCACCTACATCAGGGAATAATGAAAAACTGTTTTTT | CASSPTSGNNEKLFF
- | TRBJ1-1 | TRBD1 | TRBV18 | TGTGCCAGCTCATTCGGACAGGGTTTACGGACTGAAGCTTTCTTT | CASSFGQGLRTEAFF
- | TRBJ2-7 | - | TRBV28 | TGTGCCAGCAGTTTGCAGTACGAGCAGTACTTC | CASSLQYEQYF
- | TRBJ1-1 | TRBD1 | TRBV4-3 | TGCGCCAGCAGCCAAGCACAGGGGTGGGGGAACACTGAAGCTTTCTTT | CASSQAQGWGNTEAFF
- | TRBJ1-1 | TRBD1 | TRBV15 | TGTGCCACCAGCAGAGCCGTAGGGACAGGGAGGGACACTGAAGCTTTCTTT | CATSRAVGTGRDTEAFF
- | TRBJ1-1 | - | TRBV5-1 | TGCGCCAGCAGCTTCGGCGGGACTGAAGCTTTCTTT | CASSFGGTEAFF
few | TRBJ2-3 | - | TRBV6-1 | TGTGCCAGCAGTGAACCGACAGGGACTAGCACAGATACGCAGTATTTT | CASSEPTGTSTDTQYF
- | TRBJ2-2 | TRBD1 | TRBV6-5 | TGTGCCAGCAGTTTAGGGACAGCGAACACCGGGGAGCTGTTTTTT | CASSLGTANTGELFF
- | TRBJ2-1 | TRBD2 | TRBV11-2 | TGTGCCAGCAGGCTAGCGGGAAGCTCCTACAATGAGCAGTTCTTC | CASRLAGSSYNEQFF
- | TRBJ2-3 | - | TRBV5-8 | TGTGCCAGCAGCTTGGGGAGGGGTGTCGGCACAGATACGCAGTATTTT | CASSLGRGVGTDTQYF
- | TRBJ2-1 | - | TRBV10-3 | TGTGCCATCAGTGAGGAAGGGGACAATGAGCAGTTCTTC | CAISEEGDNEQFF
- | TRBJ1-1 | - | TRBV30 | TGTGCCTGGAGCCAGGGGTTCATGAACACTGAAGCTTTCTTT | CAWSQGFMNTEAFF
- | TRBJ1-2 | - | TRBV15 | TGTGCCACCAGCAACCAAGAGGTCCCCTCGGGTGGCTACACCTTC | CATSNQEVPSGGYTF
- | TRBJ2-2 | TRBD1 | TRBV7-9 | TGTGCCAGCAGCCGGGACAGGGGTCGAACCGGGGAGCTGTTTTTT | CASSRDRGRTGELFF
once | TRBJ2-7 | TRBD1 | TRBV19 | TGTGCCAGTAGCGACCCTGACAGGGTAATCTACGAGCAGTACTTC | CASSDPDRVIYEQYF
- | TRBJ2-2 | - | TRBV2 | TGTGCCAGCAGTGACCAGGTCACCGGGGAGCTGTTTTTT | CASSDQVTGELFF
- | TRBJ1-1 | - | TRBV7-2 | TGTGCCAGCAGCCCGGACGGGAATGAAGCTTTCTTT | CASSPDGNEAFF
- | TRBJ2-5 | - | TRBV28 | TGTGCCAGCAGGACCACCGAGCGGTTGGAGGGGGAGACCCAGTACTTC | CASRTTERLEGETQYF
- | TRBJ2-2 | TRBD1 | TRBV5-8 | TGTGCCAGCAGTCCAGGGGACAGGGGGCTTAAGGACACCGGGGAGCTGTTTTTT | CASSPGDRGLKDTGELFF
- | TRBJ2-5 | - | TRBV7-2 | TGTGCCAGCAGCTTAGCGCGCGGGGAGACCCAGTACTTC | CASSLARGETQYF
- | TRBJ2-1 | - | TRBV4-2 | TGTGCCAGCAGCCAGGGGCTGGATCAGGGGCTAAATTACAATGAGCAGTTCTTC | CASSQGLDQGLNYNEQFF
- | TRBJ2-7 | TRBD1 | TRBV7-2 | TGTGCCAGCAGCGCGGACAGGGGGCGCCTCGAGCAGTACTTC | CASSADRGRLEQYF
few | TRBJ1-4 | - | TRBV6-5 | TGTGCCAGCAGTTATCTGCCGGAGGCACTCAATGAAAAACTGTTTTTT | CASSYLPEALNEKLFF
- | TRBJ2-1 | - | TRBV19 | TGTGCCAGCTCCAGGGCCTCCTACAATGAGCAGTTCTTC | CASSRASYNEQFF
- | TRBJ1-6 | TRBD1 | TRBV27 | TGTGCCAGCAGTTGGTTCCTCGGACAGGGGTCGAATTCACCCCTCCACTTT | CASSWFLGQGSNSPLHF
- | TRBJ2-7 | TRBD2 | TRBV28 | TGTGCCAGCAGATTAGCGGGGCCCTACGAGCAGTACTTC | CASRLAGPYEQYF
- | TRBJ2-5 | TRBD2 | TRBV2 | TGTGCCAGCAGGGGGACTAGCGGACAAGAGACCCAGTACTTC | CASRGTSGQETQYF
- | TRBJ1-1 | TRBD1 | TRBV29-1 | TGCAGCGTTGACCCCGGGACAGGGGTCAACACTGAAGCTTTCTTT | CSVDPGTGVNTEAFF
few | TRBJ2-1 | TRBD2 | TRBV7-3 | TGTGCCAGCAGCTTGGGGGGGGGAGGAAGGCAGTTCTTC | CASSLGGGGRQFF
few | TRBJ2-7 | - | TRBV28 | TGTGCCAGCAGACCTCACGAGAGAAGCTCCTACGAGCAGTACTTC | CASRPHERSSYEQYF
- | TRBJ1-1 | - | TRBV14 | TGTGCCAGCAGCCAGGCGGGGGGCGCGAACACTGAAGCTTTCTTT | CASSQAGGANTEAFF
- | TRBJ1-5 | - | TRBV27 | TGTGCCAGCAGTGTGGACAGTGATCAGCCCCAGCATTTT | CASSVDSDQPQHF
- | TRBJ1-1 | TRBD1 | TRBV5-1 | TGCGCCAGCAGCGCACCCAGGGGGACGACTGAAGCTTTCTTT | CASSAPRGTTEAFF
- | TRBJ1-3 | TRBD1 | TRBV15 | TGTGCCACCAGCAGAGATGGCCGGGACAGGGGGCAACGGAGCTCTGGAAACACCATATATTTT | CATSRDGRDRGQRSSGNTIYF
- | TRBJ2-2 | TRBD2 | TRBV18 | TGTGCCAGCTCACCACCGGGACTAGAGAACACCGGGGAGCTGTTTTTT | CASSPPGLENTGELFF
once | TRBJ2-3 | - | TRBV5-4 | TGTGCCAGCAGCCAAGGACTTTCCCTTGCTAGCACAGATACGCAGTATTTT | CASSQGLSLASTDTQYF
- | TRBJ2-7 | TRBD1 | TRBV6-5 | TGTGCCAGCAGTAATCGGGACAGCACTGCCTACGAGCAGTACTTC | CASSNRDSTAYEQYF
- | TRBJ2-2 | TRBD1 | TRBV6-5 | TGTGCCAGCAGCCTGCAGGGGGTCGGCACCGGGGAGCTGTTTTTT | CASSLQGVGTGELFF
- | TRBJ1-3 | - | TRBV29-1 | TGCAGCGTTGAACGCGTAAACTCTGGAAACACCATATATTTT | CSVERVNSGNTIYF
- | TRBJ2-7 | - | TRBV11-2 | TGTGCCAGCAGCTATTCGACTGCACCGTCCTACGAGCAGTACTTC | CASSYSTAPSYEQYF
- | TRBJ1-2 | - | TRBV5-1 | TGCGCCAGCAGCTTGGAATCCAGGGGCGGGTATGGCTACACCTTC | CASSLESRGGYGYTF
- | TRBJ2-5 | TRBD2 | TRBV4-3 | TGCGCCAGCAGCCTCAATCTAGCGGGGGGTACCCAAGAGACCCAGTACTTC | CASSLNLAGGTQETQYF
- | TRBJ1-2 | TRBD1 | TRBV7-9 | TGTGCCAGCAGCTTGGTGGCCGGACAGGTTGCCTACACCTTC | CASSLVAGQVAYTF
- | TRBJ2-7 | TRBD1 | TRBV18 | TGTGCCAGCACCGGACAGGGCAGCTCCTACGAGCAGTACTTC | CASTGQGSSYEQYF
- | TRBJ1-2 | TRBD1 | TRBV7-2 | TGTGCCAGCAGCCCTGAGGGGGGGACAGGACCCAACTATGGCTACACCTTC | CASSPEGGTGPNYGYTF
- | TRBJ2-7 | TRBD1 | TRBV5-1 | TGCGCCAGCAGCTCGGGACAGCCCCCCTACGAGCAGTACTTC | CASSSGQPPYEQYF
- | TRBJ1-1 | - | TRBV10-1 | TGCGCCAGCAGTGAGAGACCTCACGGGGGAACTGAAGCTTTCTTT | CASSERPHGGTEAFF
- | TRBJ1-5 | - | TRBV28 | TGTGCCAGCAGCCCACACTCTAGTGGGGGGGGCAGTCAGCCCCAGCATTTT | CASSPHSSGGGSQPQHF